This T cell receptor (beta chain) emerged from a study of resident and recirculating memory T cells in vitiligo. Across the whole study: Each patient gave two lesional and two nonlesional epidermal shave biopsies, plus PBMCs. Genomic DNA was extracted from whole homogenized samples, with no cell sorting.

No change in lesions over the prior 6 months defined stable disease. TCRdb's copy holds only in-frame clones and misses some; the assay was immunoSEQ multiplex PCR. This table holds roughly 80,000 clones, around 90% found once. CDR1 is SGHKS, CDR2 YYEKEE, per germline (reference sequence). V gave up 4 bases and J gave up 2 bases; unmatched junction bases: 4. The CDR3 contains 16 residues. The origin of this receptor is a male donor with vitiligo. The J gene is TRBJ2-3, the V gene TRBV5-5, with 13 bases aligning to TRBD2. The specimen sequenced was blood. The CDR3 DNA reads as TGTGCCAGCAGCATGGGACTAGCGGGGATCACAGATACGCAGTATTTT. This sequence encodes CASSMGLAGITDTQYF. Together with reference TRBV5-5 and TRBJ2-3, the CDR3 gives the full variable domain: DAGVTQSPTHLIKTRGQQVTLRCSPISGHKSVSWYQQVLGQGPQFIFQYYEKEERGRGNFPDRFSARQFPNYSSELNVNALLLGDSALYLCASSMGLAGITDTQYFGPGTRLTVL.